This TCR beta chain was identified during a study of vaccination and CD4 T cells after COVID-19. Study information: Cells received overlapping spike peptides from SARS-CoV-2, HCoV-NL63, HCoV-OC43 and HCoV-229E as stimulation.

Treatment noted: roughly ten-day PBMC culture with coronavirus spike peptide pools or control peptides (ViraFEST assay). According to the study, CD4+ T cells from the unexposed donor were gathered ahead of the COVID-19 pandemic (2011-2018). In the ViraFEST assay, peptide-pool expansion preceded TCR sequencing of expanded clonotypes. The probes, which were SARS-CoV-2 S/N and four cold-coronavirus spikes, were applied to unexposed-donor CD4+ T cells, cells permitting. Sequenced with the Oncomine TCR Beta short-read assay was DNA taken from cultured CD4+ T cells. In TCRdb, the PCR reads were re-called with MiXCR into one record per CDR3 protein. Found here are 6,700 or so distinct CDR3 sequences, 35% to 45% of them singletons; the top ten hold roughly 28%. V trimming: 5 bases; J trimming: 2 bases; junction bases outside the gene matches: 5. The CDR3 sequence is 15 residues long. Concerning this clonotype itself: Antigen specificity is unknown.

V is TRBV12-3 or TRBV12-4 and J is TRBJ1-5; TRBD1 agrees at 8 bases. The clonotype was recovered from a human donor in good health. The sequencing input was CD4+ T cells from blood, cultured in vitro. The CDR3 DNA sequence: TGTGCCAGCAGTCCAGGGGGCTTAGGCAATCAGCCCCAGCATTTT. Translated, it gives CASSPGGLGNQPQHF.